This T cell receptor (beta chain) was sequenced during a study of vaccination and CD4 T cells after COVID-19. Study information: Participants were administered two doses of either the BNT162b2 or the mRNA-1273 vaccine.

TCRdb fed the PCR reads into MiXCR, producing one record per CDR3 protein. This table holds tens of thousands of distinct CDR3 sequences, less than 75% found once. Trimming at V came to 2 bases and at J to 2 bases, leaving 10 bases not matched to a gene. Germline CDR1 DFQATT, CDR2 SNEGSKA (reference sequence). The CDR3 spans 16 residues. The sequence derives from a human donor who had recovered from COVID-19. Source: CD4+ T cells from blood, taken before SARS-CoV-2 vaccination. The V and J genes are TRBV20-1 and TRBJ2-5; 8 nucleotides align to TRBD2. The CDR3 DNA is TGCAGTGCTAGATTGGTTGCGGGGGGATTACAAGAGACCCAGTACTTC. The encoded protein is CSARLVAGGLQETQYF.